One and the same sample provided the 29 T cell receptor beta chains below, sequenced in a study of blood T cell repertoires in COVID-19. The assay was immunoSEQ multiplex PCR, and TCRdb's table has in-frame clones only and misses some. The data contain around 270,000 clones, around 88% of them singletons. Sequenced sample: peripheral blood. These receptors originate from a man between 40 and 49 years old with acute or convalescent COVID-19.

The chain links TRBV5-1 to TRBJ2-3; 7 bases fit TRBD2. Looked up from germline, CDR1 is SGHRS and CDR2 is YFSETQ. CDR3 length equals 15 residues. V gave up 3 bases and J gave up 2 bases; unmatched junction bases: 6. The CDR3 region has the DNA TGCGCCAGCAGCTCCCCTGGGGGGGTCACAGATACGCAGTATTTT. It yields the protein CASSSPGGVTDTQYF.

This clone was detected once. The chain employs TRBV3-1 (or the pseudogene TRBV3-2) and TRBJ1-2; 7 nucleotides agree with TRBD1. From germline, CDR1 is LGHDT and CDR2 YNNKEL (reference sequence). The CDR3 is made up of 16 amino acids. Trimming at V came to 5 bases and at J to 0 bases, leaving 9 bases not matched to a gene. In DNA form, the CDR3 reads TGTGCCAGCAGCTATTATGCGACAGGGACTAACTATGGCTACACCTTC. Its protein is CASSYYATGTNYGYTF.

The V and J genes are TRBV6-4 and TRBJ2-3, with TRBD2 as a possible D gene (6 bases). V was shortened by 3 bases and J by 12 bases, with 19 bases between the two germline ends. Germline CDR1 is MRHNA and CDR2 is SNTAGT. The CDR3 contains 14 residues. In DNA, the CDR3 is TGTGCCAGCAGTGAGGGCCGGCGGGGTTTCAATCAGTATTTT. Protein product: CASSEGRRGFNQYF.

This chain connects TRBV7-2 to TRBJ1-3; a weak D match, TRBD1 (5 bases). V lost 1 base and J lost 1, with 14 bases in between. The germline V gene has CDR1 SGHTA and CDR2 FQGNSA. CDR3 size: 17 residues. The CDR3 protein is CASSLGAGRGSGNTIYF. The CDR3 DNA sequence: TGTGCCAGCAGCTTAGGAGCCGGACGGGGGTCTGGAAACACCATATATTTT.

A note on this clone: Relative to the germline gene, one junction end is altered; a read error may explain this. The genes are TRBV19 and TRBJ2-1; a possible D gene is TRBD2 (6 bases). The CDR3 totals 12 residues. Germline V gives CDR1 LNHDA, CDR2 SQIVND (reference sequence). The DNA of the CDR3 is TGTGCCAGTAGCACCCCGGGACTCCGGGGGATCTTC. Its translation: CASSTPGLRGIF.

The chain combines TRBV27 with TRBJ1-1; the D gene is possibly TRBD1 (6 bases). Germline CDR1 reads MNHEY; CDR2 reads SMNVEV (reference sequence). This CDR3 spans 15 amino acids. Trimming cost V 1 base and J 1 base, with 10 bases left between them. The CDR3 loop is CASSLYGRGNTEAFF. The CDR3 bases are TGTGCCAGCAGTTTATATGGCAGGGGGAACACTGAAGCTTTCTTT.

The gene calls are TRBV14 and TRBJ1-1; D call uncertain. The CDR3 has 12 amino acids. Germline V gene sequence: CDR1 SGHDN, CDR2 FVKESK. V was cut by 2 bases and J by 10 bases, with 11 bases left in between. The DNA for the CDR3 is TGTGCCAGCAGCCAACAAGACATGGTAGCTTTCTTT. Translation: CASSQQDMVAFF.

This clone appeared a single time. The chain couples TRBV5-1 to TRBJ2-3; possible D gene TRBD1, 6 bases. CDR1 SGHRS and CDR2 YFSETQ come from the germline V gene. Trimming took 4 bases from V and 4 from J, leaving 13 bases between them. The CDR3 length is 14 residues. The chain's CDR3 is CASSEIQGSDTQYF. The CDR3 DNA reads as TGCGCCAGCAGCGAAATACAGGGATCAGATACGCAGTATTTT.

The V call is TRBV10-2, the J call TRBJ1-4; D is possibly TRBD1 (6 bases). Trimming took 1 base from V and 5 from J, leaving 14 bases between them. Germline V CDR1 and CDR2: WSHSY, SAAADI. The CDR3 is made up of 16 amino acids. CDR3 in amino acids: CASSELIGQLNEKLFF. The CDR3 region has the DNA TGCGCCAGCAGTGAGTTAATTGGACAGTTAAATGAAAAACTGTTTTTT.

The chain has TRBV7-3 and TRBJ2-1, with D tentatively TRBD1 (5 bases). This CDR3 is 15 amino acids long. CDR1 SGHTA and CDR2 FQGTGA come from the germline V gene. Trimming cost V 3 bases and J 0 bases, with 9 bases left between them. The CDR3 bases are TGTGCCAGCAGCTTCACAGGAGTCTCCTACAATGAGCAGTTCTTC. Its protein is CASSFTGVSYNEQFF.

The genes are TRBV30 and TRBJ1-5; no definite D call. Germline CDR1 and CDR2: GTSNPN and SVGIG (reference sequence). This CDR3 spans 12 amino acids. Trimming took 5 bases from V and 3 from J, leaving 8 bases between them. The CDR3 region has the DNA TGTGCCTGGGGACTGAACAATCAGCCCCAGCATTTT. It translates to CAWGLNNQPQHF.

The rearrangement uses TRBV11-2 and TRBJ2-7; D not certain. From germline, CDR1 is SGHAT and CDR2 FQNNGV. CDR3 size: 14 residues. V was clipped by 2 bases and J by 0 bases, with 8 bases between them. The CDR3 coding sequence is TGTGCCAGCAGCTTAAGACGGAGCTCCTACGAGCAGTACTTC. Translation gives CASSLRRSSYEQYF.

The rearrangement joins TRBV27 to TRBJ1-2, with D tentatively TRBD1 (6 bases). The CDR3 has 13 amino acids. V was trimmed by 6 bases and J by 3 bases, leaving 11 bases between them. Per germline, CDR1 MNHEY and CDR2 SMNVEV (reference sequence). CDR3 nucleotide sequence: TGTGCCAGCAGAGCCGGACAGTACTATGGCTACACCTTC. This encodes CASRAGQYYGYTF.

This rearrangement joins TRBV3-1 (or the pseudogene TRBV3-2) to TRBJ1-2; D not resolved. Per the germline V gene, CDR1 is LGHDT and CDR2 is YNNKEL (reference sequence). Trimming took off 1 base at V and 5 bases at J, with 5 bases between the two ends. The CDR3 totals 12 residues. CDR3 sequence (DNA): TGTGCCAGCAGCCAAGCCCTTTATGGCTACACCTTC. Amino acids: CASSQALYGYTF.

This rearrangement joins TRBV2 to TRBJ2-1; TRBD1 matches 9 bases. Germline V lookup: CDR1 SNHLY, CDR2 FYNNEI. The CDR3 spans 15 residues. Trimming took 7 bases from V and 2 from J; bases not matched to a gene: 6. The CDR3 nucleotides read TGTGCCAGCAATTCACAGGGGGCAACCTACAATGAGCAGTTCTTC. Its translation is CASNSQGATYNEQFF.

V and J are TRBV11-3 and TRBJ2-5, with D tentatively TRBD2 (5 bases). The germline V gene has CDR1 SGHNT and CDR2 YENEEA. This CDR3 contains 13 residues. The ends were cut back, 1 base at V and 5 bases at J, with 8 bases in the middle. The CDR3 DNA sequence: TGTGCCAGCAGCTTAGTCGGGGAGGAGACCCAGTACTTC. Its protein product is CASSLVGEETQYF.

This chain links TRBV5-5 with TRBJ1-6; TRBD1 is a possible D gene (5 bases). Germline lookup yields CDR1 SGHKS and CDR2 YYEKEE (reference sequence). The CDR3 totals 15 residues. V was clipped by 0 bases and J by 7 bases, with 11 bases between them. The CDR3 sequence is CASSLDGRANSPLHF. The CDR3 nucleotides are TGTGCCAGCAGCTTGGACGGCAGGGCCAATTCACCCCTCCACTTT.

The rearrangement links TRBV7-8 to TRBJ2-3, with TRBD2 identical over 12 bases. The CDR3 loop spans 15 amino acids. The trim removed 5 bases at V and 1 base at J, leaving 1 base unmatched. From germline, CDR1 is SGHVS and CDR2 FQNEAQ. The CDR3 protein is CASSPSGGGTDTQYF. The CDR3 DNA reads TGTGCCAGCAGCCCTAGCGGGGGGGGCACAGATACGCAGTATTTT.

J is TRBJ1-5 and V is TRBV5-1; D gene unclear. Trimming shortened V by 0 bases and J by 1 base, and 8 bases separated the two germline ends. This CDR3 comprises 15 residues. Germline V gene data show CDR1 as SGHRS and CDR2 as YFSETQ. This CDR3 is CASSLAPGSNQPQHF. The CDR3 DNA sequence: TGCGCCAGCAGCTTGGCCCCGGGGAGCAATCAGCCCCAGCATTTT.

The rearrangement uses TRBV30 and TRBJ2-7, with 8 bases identical to TRBD1. The CDR3 is 18 residues long. Trimming cost V 0 bases and J 2 bases; bases outside gene matches: 15. CDR1 and CDR2 (germline): GTSNPN, SVGIG (reference sequence). The DNA of the CDR3 is TGTGCCTGGAGTGTTCAACTCGGACAGGGTGTTCGAGCCTACGAGCAGTACTTC. Translation: CAWSVQLGQGVRAYEQYF. Based on the CDR3 plus reference TRBV30 and TRBJ2-7, the full variable domain is SQTIHQWPATLVQPVGSPLSLECTVEGTSNPNLYWYRQAAGRGLQLLFYSVGIGQISSEVPQNLSASRPQDRQFILSSKKLLLSDSGFYLCAWSVQLGQGVRAYEQYFGPGTRLTVT.

The chain recombines TRBV7-6 with TRBJ1-2; weak D call: TRBD1 (5 bases). Trimming left V 5 bases short and J 2 bases short, with 15 bases between. The CDR3 consists of 15 residues. Germline assignment: CDR1 SGHVS and CDR2 FNYEAQ. Here the CDR3 reads CASSLLAGGNYGYTF. In nucleotides, the CDR3 is TGTGCCAGCAGCCTCTTAGCGGGGGGAAACTATGGCTACACCTTC.

V is TRBV9 and J is TRBJ2-1; 7 bases agree with TRBD2. Germline-derived CDR1 and CDR2 are SGDLS and YYNGEE. The J segment lost 7 bases and the V segment lost 4 bases, leaving 11 bases of the junction unmatched. This CDR3 spans 15 amino acids. The CDR3, as DNA: TGTGCCAGCAGCCCAGGGACTATTATTGAGAATGAGCAGTTCTTC. It is translated as CASSPGTIIENEQFF.

The V and J genes are TRBV5-1 and TRBJ2-1, with 7 nucleotides matching TRBD1. The CDR3 extends over 13 amino acids. The J segment lost 6 bases and the V segment lost 4 bases, leaving 4 bases of the junction unmatched. In germline, CDR1 is SGHRS, CDR2 YFSETQ. The CDR3 sequence is CASSAGTVNEQFF. DNA of the CDR3: TGCGCCAGCAGCGCCGGGACAGTCAATGAGCAGTTCTTC.

The chain combines TRBV19 with TRBJ1-1; 10 positions match TRBD1. This CDR3 has 16 amino acids. Germline V lookup: CDR1 LNHDA, CDR2 SQIVND (reference sequence). Trimming removed 6 bases from V and 6 bases from J; junction bases left unmatched: 13. The CDR3, as DNA: TGTGCCAGTAGGCCCCCCCCGGGACAGGGGCATGCTGAAGCTTTCTTT. It translates to CASRPPPGQGHAEAFF.

This clone was recorded only once. The CDR3 is CASSSGVGSGANVLTF. The CDR3 nucleotides are TGCGCCAGCAGCTCCGGGGTAGGGTCTGGGGCCAACGTCCTGACTTTC. The chain uses TRBV5-1 and TRBJ2-6; tentatively, D is TRBD2 (5 bases). Germline lookup yields CDR1 SGHRS and CDR2 YFSETQ. Trimming stripped 3 bases from V and 1 base from J, with 11 bases between. This CDR3 comprises 16 residues.

This chain joins TRBV4-1 and TRBJ2-1, with D possibly TRBD1 on 6 matching bases. The length of the CDR3 is 15 residues. Germline assignment: CDR1 MGHRA and CDR2 YSYEKL. V was shortened by 2 bases and J by 5 bases, with 13 bases between the two germline ends. The DNA of the CDR3 is TGCGCCAGCAGCCAAATTCCCGGGACAAACAATGAGCAGTTCTTC. This gives the protein CASSQIPGTNNEQFF.

The chain employs TRBV2 and TRBJ1-2; D may be TRBD1 (5 bases). There are 13 residues in the CDR3. Germline CDR1 and CDR2: SNHLY and FYNNEI. V lost 5 bases and J lost 6, with 13 bases in between. This CDR3 is CASSLTEYNGYTF. CDR3 coding DNA: TGTGCCAGCAGTTTGACAGAATATAATGGCTACACCTTC.

The gene calls are TRBV11-2 and TRBJ1-6; D is unresolved. Germline lookup yields CDR1 SGHAT and CDR2 FQNNGV. The CDR3 runs 17 residues. V dropped 0 bases and J dropped 6 bases, with 15 bases sitting between them. The CDR3 reads CASSLDMAVFSNSPLHF. The CDR3 DNA reads TGTGCCAGCAGCTTAGATATGGCGGTATTTTCTAATTCACCCCTCCACTTT.

This rearrangement joins TRBV6-7 to TRBJ2-3; 12 bases agree with TRBD2. TRBV6-7 carries the ORF label, with uncertain function. Germline trimming cut 2 bases from V and 5 bases from J; bases unmatched to any gene: 8. This CDR3 spans 17 amino acids. CDR3 sequence reads: CASSYTGLAGKEDTQYF. In nucleotides, the CDR3 is TGTGCCAGCAGTTACACCGGACTAGCGGGGAAGGAAGATACGCAGTATTTT.